This is a list of T cell receptor beta chains from one sample in a study of cytomegalovirus exposure and HLA in healthy donors. Only in-frame clones appear in the TCRdb table, and some are missing; sequencing was by immunoSEQ multiplex PCR. Here the sample spans over 130,000 clones, roughly 83% being singletons. The source material was PBMCs. All receptors derive from a human donor in good health. The conserved cysteine and the conserved F or W are not part of the CDR3 here. D genes are given only for firm matches.

TRBV5-6,.,ASRPTGGDEQY
TRBV6-5,.,ASSGGGIYNEQF
TRBV30,.,ALGGPRYGYT
TRBV6-6,TRBD2,ASIKGRWEGGGEQY
TRBV7-9,.,ASSLSLESRAGGYT
TRBV5-1,.,ASRSGQNTEAF
TRBV6-5,TRBD1,ASSRQGKRSPLH
TRBV7-9,.,ASSSPPGAANTGELF
TRBV2,.,ASSVAAGHGYT
TRBV6-5,.,ASSYYGQGIREQY
TRBV30,.,AWTRGAKYEQY
TRBV5-6,.,ASSLAGSVTGSSEAF
TRBV5-1,.,ASSLTFLNTEAF
TRBV7-8,.,ASSYWQSVAEQY
TRBV5-6,TRBD1,ASTDRVAYGYT
TRBV28,TRBD1,ASSFPLTSGGDGNQPQH
TRBV5-1,.,ASSLIWATPGEQY
TRBV5-6,.,ASSSDTWAYEQY
TRBV15,TRBD1,ATSSPGQGWDEQF